One and the same sample provided the 21 T cell receptor beta chains below, sequenced in a study of OX40 agonist ivuxolimab in advanced cancers. Repertoires were generated with immunoSEQ multiplex PCR, while TCRdb's copy carries only in-frame clones and drops some. The sample has tens of thousands of clones; around 90% are singletons. The sample consisted of CD4+ or CD8+ T cells sorted from blood, taken in a trial of the OX40 agonist ivuxolimab. These receptors were taken from an adult with an advanced solid tumor such as melanoma, head and neck, liver or kidney cancer.

The gene calls are TRBV11-3 and TRBJ2-1; 10 bases fit TRBD1. V dropped 5 bases and J dropped 9; count of bases not matched to a gene: 4. Germline loops: CDR1 SGHNT, CDR2 YENEEA. The CDR3 totals 13 residues. CDR3 in DNA: TGTGCCAGCAGCGGTCGGACAGGGGGTGAGCAGTTCTTC. Residues: CASSGRTGGEQFF. Full variable domain (missing parts from reference TRBV11-3 and TRBJ2-1): EAGVVQSPRYKIIEKKQPVAFWCNPISGHNTLYWYLQNLGQGPELLIRYENEEAVDDSQLPKDRFSAERLKGVDSTLKIQPAELGDSAVYLCASSGRTGGEQFFGPGTRLTVL.

The chain is built from TRBV15 and TRBJ1-5, with a weak D call TRBD1 (6 bases). Trimming took off 5 bases at V and 1 base at J, with 21 bases between the two ends. Germline CDR1 reads LNHNV; CDR2 reads YYDKDF (reference sequence). The CDR3 covers 18 residues. Written as DNA, the CDR3 is TGTGCCACCAGCGCCCCCTCCCGGCGGGGGCGAAGCAATCAGCCCCAGCATTTT. Its translation is CATSAPSRRGRSNQPQHF.

This rearrangement joins TRBV6-5 to TRBJ1-2; D not resolved. This CDR3 is 13 amino acids long. V was trimmed by 6 bases and J by 4 bases, leaving 12 bases between them. Germline V lookup: CDR1 MNHEY, CDR2 SVGAGI. The DNA for the CDR3 is TGTGCCAGCAGGCACCGGGGATTCTATGGCTACACCTTC. This translates into CASRHRGFYGYTF.

The V and J genes are TRBV19 and TRBJ2-6; 7 nucleotides line up with TRBD2. There are 18 residues in the CDR3. Germline values: CDR1 LNHDA, CDR2 SQIVND (reference sequence). With 2 bases clipped from V and 2 bases from J, the junction kept 9 bases outside the gene matches. CDR3 sequence reads: CASSIQAGASPGANVLTF. DNA for the CDR3: TGTGCCAGTAGTATACAGGCGGGAGCTAGCCCTGGGGCCAACGTCCTGACTTTC.

The chain links TRBV5-1 to TRBJ1-4; D perhaps matches TRBD1 (5 bases). The CDR3 spans 15 residues. Per germline, CDR1 SGHRS and CDR2 YFSETQ. The V end lost 4 bases, the J end lost 5 bases, and 15 bases lay between the germline ends. CDR3 residues: CASSGTDGGNEKLFF. In DNA form, the CDR3 reads TGCGCCAGCAGCGGGACGGACGGTGGAAATGAAAAACTGTTTTTT.

The genes are TRBV4-1 and TRBJ2-7; D gene ambiguous. The V and J ends lost 3 bases and 4 bases respectively, with 4 bases between them. Germline V gene sequence: CDR1 MGHRA, CDR2 YSYEKL. The CDR3 spans 11 residues. CDR3 DNA sequence: TGCGCCAGCAGCCATCGATACGAGCAGTACTTC. Translation gives CASSHRYEQYF.

This chain uses TRBV12-5 with TRBJ2-3; TRBD1 agrees at 10 bases. From germline, CDR1 is LGHNT and CDR2 FRNRAP. V shed 2 bases, J shed 6 bases, and the junction held 11 bases outside the gene matches. This CDR3 has 17 residues. In DNA, the CDR3 is TGTGCTAGTGGTTTGACCCGACAGGGGGCGGGTAGGGATACGCAGTATTTT. Translated, it gives CASGLTRQGAGRDTQYF.

For the CDR3, the DNA is TGTGCCAGCAGCGTAGCGGGCACCTTGAACACTGAAGCTTTCTTT. Encoded protein: CASSVAGTLNTEAFF. This chain connects TRBV9 to TRBJ1-1; D remains ambiguous. CDR3 length equals 15 residues. Trimming removed 0 bases at V and 0 bases at J, with 9 bases between. Germline CDR1 reads SGDLS; CDR2 reads YYNGEE.

The J gene is TRBJ2-4, the V gene TRBV5-6; TRBD2 is a possible D gene (6 bases). The V gene's germline CDR1 is SGHDT and CDR2 YYEEEE. Trimming cost V 2 bases and J 0 bases, with 6 bases left between them. The CDR3 covers 14 residues. The CDR3 nucleotides read TGTGCCAGCAGCTTCGGGAGAGCCAAAAACATTCAGTACTTC. The encoded protein is CASSFGRAKNIQYF.

This rearrangement joins TRBV6-1 to TRBJ1-1; D is unresolved. The V and J ends lost 2 bases and 5 bases respectively, with 0 bases between them. The germline CDR1 and CDR2 sequences are MNHNS and SASEGT. The CDR3 runs 10 residues. The CDR3 sequence is CASSETEAFF. CDR3 DNA: TGTGCCAGCAGTGAAACTGAAGCTTTCTTT.

V is TRBV30 and J is TRBJ2-3; perhaps TRBD2 as D (6 bases). The CDR3 consists of 12 residues. The germline gives CDR1 GTSNPN, CDR2 SVGIG (reference sequence). V gave up 4 bases and J gave up 7 bases, with 12 bases separating them. CDR3 sequence: CAWTQTRYTQYF. The CDR3 coding sequence is TGTGCCTGGACCCAGACTAGATATACGCAGTATTTT.

The rearrangement links TRBV5-1 to TRBJ2-3; D gene ambiguous. Germline values: CDR1 SGHRS, CDR2 YFSETQ. Deletions cut 3 bases from V and 0 bases from J, with 14 bases between. The CDR3 covers 16 residues. The DNA for the CDR3 is TGCGCCAGCAGCTCTGGTGTCAGAACTAGCACAGATACGCAGTATTTT. Encoded protein: CASSSGVRTSTDTQYF. The entire variable domain, with the rest obtained from reference TRBV5-1 and TRBJ2-3, is as follows: KAGVTQTPRYLIKTRGQQVTLSCSPISGHRSVSWYQQTPGQGLQFLFEYFSETQRNKGNFPGRFSGRQFSNSRSEMNVSTLELGDSALYLCASSSGVRTSTDTQYFGPGTRLTVL.

The chain is built from TRBV5-4 and TRBJ2-5; TRBD2 might be the D (6 bases). The germline V gene encodes CDR1 SGHNT and CDR2 YYREEE (reference sequence). CDR3 length: 14 amino acids. V lost 4 bases, J lost 5 bases, and 15 bases lay in between. CDR3 in amino acids: CASSQAGRKETQYF. CDR3 nucleotides: TGTGCCAGCAGCCAGGCGGGAAGAAAGGAGACCCAGTACTTC.

In this sample, this clone turned up once. The V and J genes are TRBV4-1 and TRBJ2-1, with 14 bases fitting TRBD2. Per germline, CDR1 MGHRA and CDR2 YSYEKL. J lost 8 bases, V lost 0 bases, and 6 bases had no gene match. This CDR3 region has 17 residues. CDR3 in DNA: TGCGCCAGCAGCCAAGATCGGACTAGCGGGAGGAATTATGAGCAGTTCTTC. Its protein product is CASSQDRTSGRNYEQFF.

The chain employs TRBV4-2 and TRBJ1-1, with 9 bases aligning to TRBD1. The V and J ends lost 2 bases and 3 bases, in that order; junction bases with no gene match: 7. Germline V lookup: CDR1 LGHNA, CDR2 YNFKEQ. This CDR3 has 16 amino acids. The CDR3 protein is CASSQLQGAPDTEAFF. DNA of the CDR3: TGTGCCAGCAGCCAATTACAGGGGGCGCCTGACACTGAAGCTTTCTTT.

CDR3 DNA sequence: TGTGCCAGCAGCTTCGGGACAGAGGAAATTTCACCCCTCCACTTT. This translates into CASSFGTEEISPLHF. This chain connects TRBV5-6 to TRBJ1-6; 7 positions agree with TRBD1. The junction had 8 bases not matched to a gene; V was cut back by 2 bases and J by 9 bases. The CDR3 totals 15 residues. Germline V gives CDR1 SGHDT, CDR2 YYEEEE.

V and J are TRBV9 and TRBJ2-3; 7 bases line up with TRBD2. V shed 2 bases and J 7 bases; nucleotides not matched to a gene: 4. The CDR3 has 13 residues. Germline V gene lookup returns CDR1 SGDLS and CDR2 YYNGEE. The CDR3 loop reads CASSVNSGHTQYF. CDR3 DNA: TGTGCCAGCAGCGTGAATAGCGGGCATACGCAGTATTTT.

J is TRBJ2-5 and V is TRBV5-6; 7 bases match TRBD2. Trimming took 1 base from V and 5 from J; bases not matched to a gene: 11. In germline, CDR1 is SGHDT, CDR2 YYEEEE. This CDR3 spans 16 amino acids. CDR3 nucleotides: TGTGCCAGCAGCTTGATTGGCGCGGGAGTAGTTGAGACCCAGTACTTC. Its protein product is CASSLIGAGVVETQYF.

The chain carries TRBV5-4 and TRBJ2-7, with a weak D call TRBD2 (6 bases). Germline CDR1 and CDR2: SGHNT and YYREEE (reference sequence). The CDR3 sequence is 14 residues long. With 1 base removed from V and 1 base from J, the gap between germline ends came to 9 bases. The CDR3 nucleotides are TGTGCCAGCAGCTTGAGCGGGCTATCCTACGAGCAGTACTTC. Its protein is CASSLSGLSYEQYF.

For this clone: Compared with germline, one end of the junction differs, possibly owing to a read error. The CDR3 spells CATREFGGDAQYF. CDR3 coding DNA: TGCGCCACTCGGGAGTTTGGTGGAGATGCGCAGTATTTT. The chain uses TRBV5-1 and TRBJ2-3; tentatively, D is TRBD2 (6 bases). The CDR3 sequence is 13 residues long. Germline assignment: CDR1 SGHRS and CDR2 YFSETQ.

The gene calls are TRBV14 and TRBJ2-5; D unclear. This CDR3 is built from 12 residues. The V end was cut by 1 base, the J end by 7 bases, with 7 bases between. Germline assignment: CDR1 SGHDN and CDR2 FVKESK. CDR3 sequence reads: CASSQGVGTQYF. CDR3 coding DNA: TGTGCCAGCAGCCAAGGGGTCGGGACCCAGTACTTC. Full variable domain (rest looked up from reference TRBV14 and TRBJ2-5): EAGVTQFPSHSVIEKGQTVTLRCDPISGHDNLYWYRRVMGKEIKFLLHFVKESKQDESGMPNNRFLAERTGGTYSTLKVQPAELEDSGVYFCASSQGVGTQYFGPGTRLLVL.